Presented here are 24 T cell receptor beta chains from one specimen sequenced in a study of cytomegalovirus exposure and HLA in healthy donors (dated 2017 in TCRdb). The library was prepared using the immunoSEQ multiplex PCR assay. For the multiplex PCR, a mixture combining 60 forward primers for TCR Vbeta segments and 13 reverse primers for TCR Jbeta segments was used. In TCRdb, the immuneACCESS table is reduced to in-frame sequences with V and J assigned. These tables do not hold every clone; where another copy was compared, an unresolved V gene accounts for under half, and the others remain unexplained. The sample has about 130,000 clones on record, around 80% of them singletons. The biggest ten clones account for 0.95% to 1.5% of the sample. Sequenced material: PBMCs. The receptors here all came from a female donor in good health and CMV-seronegative.

The chain is built from TRBV19 and TRBJ1-6, with 7 nucleotides matching TRBD1. Germline V gene data show CDR1 as LNHDA and CDR2 as SQIVND (reference sequence). The CDR3 totals 15 residues. After removal of 5 bases from V and 2 bases from J, the junction contained 3 bases not matched to a gene. The CDR3 bases are TGTGCCAGTAGTGGGGGACAGCCCTATAATTCACCCCTCCACTTT. It specifies CASSGGQPYNSPLHF.

The CDR3 DNA follows: TGTGCCAGCTCATTCGAAGCGGGGGGAGATACGCAGTATTTT. Its protein is CASSFEAGGDTQYF. V usage is TRBV18 and J usage is TRBJ2-3; 9 bases line up with TRBD2. Germline trimming cut 5 bases from V and 5 bases from J; bases unmatched to any gene: 5. The V gene's germline CDR1 is KGHSH and CDR2 LQKENI. The length of the CDR3 is 14 residues.

CDR3 nucleotides: TGTGCCAGCGCCAGGGGGTTGGAGACCCAGTACTTC. Translated, it gives CASARGLETQYF. The rearrangement uses TRBV2 and TRBJ2-5; 7 bases line up with TRBD1. The germline CDR1 and CDR2 sequences are SNHLY and FYNNEI. The junction had 5 bases not matched to a gene; V was cut back by 8 bases and J by 5 bases. This CDR3 is built from 12 residues.

The rearrangement links TRBV2 to TRBJ2-1, with TRBD1 identical over 9 bases. Germline V gene data show CDR1 as SNHLY and CDR2 as FYNNEI. The CDR3 runs to 14 residues. The V and J ends lost 7 bases and 6 bases, in that order; junction bases with no gene match: 7. CDR3 sequence: CASKTGGAVNEQFF. For the CDR3, the DNA is TGTGCCAGCAAAACAGGGGGCGCGGTCAATGAGCAGTTCTTC.

This clone was seen more than once but under ten times. This sequence joins TRBV28 and TRBJ2-4; D ambiguous. Trimming removed 4 bases at V and 5 bases at J, with 24 bases between. This CDR3 region has 18 residues. Germline V gene lookup returns CDR1 MDHEN and CDR2 SYDVKM. CDR3 protein: CASSWVVSATNFQNIQYF. CDR3 coding DNA: TGTGCCAGCAGTTGGGTAGTCAGCGCCACCAATTTCCAAAACATTCAGTACTTC.

This chain connects TRBV6-5 to TRBJ2-1; 14 bases line up with TRBD2. Germline assignment: CDR1 MNHEY and CDR2 SVGAGI. This CDR3 contains 16 residues. J was trimmed by 9 bases and V by 4 bases; bases with no gene match: 8. The CDR3 is CASSSTGTSGSGEQFF. The CDR3 DNA reads as TGTGCCAGCAGTTCGACCGGGACTAGCGGGAGTGGTGAGCAGTTCTTC.

This clone was observed a single time. This chain connects TRBV19 to TRBJ1-2; D possibly corresponds to TRBD1 (6 bases). The germline V gene encodes CDR1 LNHDA and CDR2 SQIVND (reference sequence). Between the trimmed V and J ends, which lost 7 bases and 8 bases, there was a span of 20 bases. The CDR3 sequence is 14 residues long. The CDR3 DNA is TGTGCCAGTACCCCCCCGAACAGGGCTTCCGGCTACACCTTC. Residues: CASTPPNRASGYTF.

This clone was recorded a few times. The CDR3 DNA reads as TGTGCCAGCAGCCCTCGGGGTAGCGGGAGTGTTCGTACAGATACGCAGTATTTT. This codes for CASSPRGSGSVRTDTQYF. This chain joins TRBV13 and TRBJ2-3; 9 positions agree with TRBD2. Germline trimming cut 5 bases from V and 3 bases from J; bases unmatched to any gene: 15. The germline gives CDR1 PRHDT, CDR2 FYEKMQ (reference sequence). CDR3 length: 18 residues.

There are a few counts of this clone. The V and J genes are TRBV28 and TRBJ1-5; maybe TRBD1 (5 bases). V was cut by 7 bases and J by 2 bases, with 15 bases left in between. Germline CDR1 MDHEN, CDR2 SYDVKM. CDR3 length: 15 amino acids. The DNA of the CDR3 is TGTGCCAGCACTCTGGGGGGGAGTGGCAATCAGCCCCAGCATTTT. Residues: CASTLGGSGNQPQHF.

In its sample, this clone was seen a few times. The chain links TRBV5-1 to TRBJ1-6; 7 bases match TRBD1. V trimming: 4 bases; J trimming: 3 bases; junction bases outside the gene matches: 1. The CDR3 consists of 14 residues. Germline CDR1 SGHRS, CDR2 YFSETQ. The CDR3 here is CASSQGDYNSPLHF. The CDR3 DNA reads TGCGCCAGCAGCCAGGGGGACTATAATTCACCCCTCCACTTT. The full variable domain, completed using reference TRBV5-1 and TRBJ1-6, is KAGVTQTPRYLIKTRGQQVTLSCSPISGHRSVSWYQQTPGQGLQFLFEYFSETQRNKGNFPGRFSGRQFSNSRSEMNVSTLELGDSALYLCASSQGDYNSPLHFGNGTRLTVT.

The chain links TRBV10-2 to TRBJ2-1; D not certain. CDR3 length: 12 residues. Germline assignment: CDR1 WSHSY and CDR2 SAAADI. Trimming removed 9 bases from V and 6 bases from J, with 12 bases in between. Here the CDR3 DNA reads TGCGCCAGTATAGACACCTTCAATGAGCAGTTCTTC. Its protein product is CASIDTFNEQFF.

The V and J genes are TRBV6-1 and TRBJ1-1, with D possibly being TRBD1 (6 bases). V was pared by 8 bases and J by 1 base, with 11 bases between. The CDR3 runs to 13 residues. CDR1 MNHNS and CDR2 SASEGT come from the germline V gene. The CDR3 DNA sequence: TGTGCCAGCGGTAGGACAGAGAACACTGAAGCTTTCTTT. As protein: CASGRTENTEAFF.

The J gene is TRBJ2-5, the V gene TRBV5-1; D is perhaps TRBD2 (6 bases). The CDR3 is 14 residues long. CDR1 and CDR2 from the germline V gene are SGHRS and YFSETQ. The V end lost 4 bases, the J end lost 5 bases, and 15 bases lay between the germline ends. The CDR3 is CASSVGGVSETQYF. The CDR3 nucleotides read TGCGCCAGCAGCGTTGGCGGGGTAAGCGAGACCCAGTACTTC. The complete variable domain, with remaining parts taken from reference TRBV5-1 and TRBJ2-5, reads KAGVTQTPRYLIKTRGQQVTLSCSPISGHRSVSWYQQTPGQGLQFLFEYFSETQRNKGNFPGRFSGRQFSNSRSEMNVSTLELGDSALYLCASSVGGVSETQYFGPGTRLLVL.

The chain combines TRBV11-2 with TRBJ2-5; D possibly corresponds to TRBD2 (5 bases). The CDR3 runs to 13 residues. Between the trimmed V and J ends, which lost 5 bases and 1 base, there was a span of 8 bases. The germline V gene encodes CDR1 SGHAT and CDR2 FQNNGV. The CDR3, as DNA: TGTGCCAGCAGCCCCCGGGGCCAAGAGACCCAGTACTTC. It translates to CASSPRGQETQYF.

This clone was detected once. The rearrangement links TRBV20-1 to TRBJ2-3; D is possibly TRBD2 (5 bases). Germline loops: CDR1 DFQATT, CDR2 SNEGSKA (reference sequence). The length of the CDR3 is 11 residues. DNA for the CDR3: TGCAGCAGCGGTTCGACAGATACGCAGTATTTT. Translated: CSSGSTDTQYF.

This clone was counted once. The chain couples TRBV27 to TRBJ2-7; D might be TRBD2 (5 bases). Germline V gives CDR1 MNHEY, CDR2 SMNVEV (reference sequence). V was trimmed by 10 bases and J by 0 bases, leaving 13 bases between them. CDR3 length: 13 amino acids. CDR3 sequence (DNA): TGTGCCACCTGGACTTCAAGCTCCTACGAGCAGTACTTC. Its translation: CATWTSSSYEQYF.

In its sample, this clone was seen a few times. The genes are TRBV5-4 and TRBJ2-5; D is unclear. TRBJ2-7 explains the end of the DNA better; the J call may be wrong. CDR1 and CDR2 from the germline V gene are SGHNT and YYREEE (reference sequence). The CDR3 length is 13 residues. CDR3 sequence (DNA): TGTGCCAGCAGCCCCGCGGCTGGCTACGAGCAGTACTTC. It specifies CASSPAAGYEQYF.

The CDR3 region has the DNA TGCGCCAGCAGCTTGGGTCCGGGTAGCTCCTACAATGAGCAGTTCTTC. This codes for CASSLGPGSSYNEQFF. The rearrangement joins TRBV5-1 to TRBJ2-1; D is ambiguous. The CDR3 spans 16 residues. V was shortened by 0 bases and J by 0 bases, with 10 bases between the two germline ends. CDR1 SGHRS and CDR2 YFSETQ come from the germline V gene.

The chain links TRBV5-5 to TRBJ2-7, with TRBD1 as a possible D gene (6 bases). Germline CDR1 and CDR2: SGHKS and YYEKEE (reference sequence). Between the trimmed V and J ends, which lost 2 bases and 7 bases, there was a span of 13 bases. This CDR3 has 13 residues. CDR3 sequence: CASSFYRDGEQYF. CDR3 bases: TGTGCCAGCAGCTTCTACAGGGACGGGGAGCAGTACTTC.

This sequence joins TRBV14 and TRBJ2-1, with 10 bases lining up with TRBD2. V shed 2 bases, J shed 0 bases, and the junction held 4 bases outside the gene matches. Germline CDR1 is SGHDN and CDR2 is FVKESK. The CDR3 is 17 residues long. CDR3 sequence (DNA): TGTGCCAGCAGCCAAATCGGACTAGCGGCCTCCTACAATGAGCAGTTCTTC. Translation gives CASSQIGLAASYNEQFF.

On this clone: Additional DNA sequences in this sample encode the identical CDR3. The V gene is TRBV7-3, the J gene TRBJ2-1; D is unclear. CDR3 length: 15 residues. Looked up from germline, CDR1 is SGHTA and CDR2 is FQGTGA. The ends were cut back, 2 bases at V and 0 bases at J, with 8 bases in the middle. CDR3 DNA sequence: TGTGCCAGCAGCTTAGCGGCAAGCTCCTACAATGAGCAGTTCTTC. Its protein product is CASSLAASSYNEQFF.

The V call is TRBV6-1, the J call TRBJ2-5, with D tentatively TRBD1 (5 bases). The CDR3 is 15 residues long. The V end was cut by 1 base, the J end by 5 bases, with 14 bases between. Germline V gene data show CDR1 as MNHNS and CDR2 as SASEGT. The CDR3 reads CASSEVVRSGETQYF. Here the CDR3 DNA reads TGTGCCAGCAGTGAAGTTGTCAGGTCAGGGGAGACCCAGTACTTC.

V and J are TRBV2 and TRBJ1-2; D perhaps matches TRBD1 (6 bases). CDR3 length: 17 residues. CDR1 SNHLY and CDR2 FYNNEI come from the germline V gene. The V end lost 8 bases, the J end lost 1 base, and 23 bases lay between the germline ends. The CDR3 reads CASRIGRGGRGNYGYTF. CDR3 nucleotides: TGTGCCAGCCGAATTGGCCGTGGGGGCCGGGGTAACTATGGCTACACCTTC.

This clone has a handful of counts. The rearrangement joins TRBV6-5 to TRBJ1-6; 9 bases align to TRBD1. The CDR3 spans 14 residues. Germline V gene data show CDR1 as MNHEY and CDR2 as SVGAGI. V was pared by 6 bases and J by 9 bases, with 6 bases of the junction left unmatched. Here the CDR3 reads CASRLGQGLSPLHF. As DNA, the CDR3 is TGTGCCAGCAGACTTGGACAGGGGCTTTCACCCCTCCACTTT.